This TCR beta chain was identified during a study of cytomegalovirus exposure and HLA in healthy donors. The study ran its PCR with 60 Vbeta and 13 Jbeta primers. Measured with immunoSEQ multiplex PCR; TCRdb has only the in-frame clones, and not every one. The sample has some 160,000 clones, 70% to 90% seen once; the top ten hold approximately 2.5%. This TCR was recovered from a man in his thirties or forties in good health and CMV-seropositive. The specimen was PBMCs.

The CDR3 DNA is TGTGCCAGCACTGTGAGCGGGCCGGGAGGGGGAGAGCAGTACTTC. Its translation: CASTVSGPGGGEQYF. The V and J genes are TRBV11-2 and TRBJ2-7; 8 nucleotides align to TRBD2. V was pared by 7 bases and J by 7 bases, with 15 bases of the junction left unmatched. Per the germline V gene, CDR1 is SGHAT and CDR2 is FQNNGV. The CDR3 extends over 15 amino acids.